This TCR beta chain was identified during a study of shared clonotypes between healthy human individuals. For the study at large: A donor's plate count was three for CD4 naive and three for CD4 memory; CD8 naive had two and CD8 memory one.

The naive CD8 subset, CD45RO-negative cells positively selected for CCR7, excluded terminally differentiated effector memory CD45RA+ cells. Adults of Caucasian background living in Nashville, Tennessee made up all donors. The CDR3 spans 18 residues. The germline V gene encodes CDR1 PRHDT and CDR2 FYEKMQ (reference sequence). The ends lost 5 bases at V and 0 bases at J; junction bases unmatched: 11. Study results and caveats: The researchers took only blood, and tissue repertoires probably look different.

Measured with immunoSEQ multiplex PCR; TCRdb has only the in-frame clones, and not every one. The table records 2 million or so clones, less than 95% of them present only once. Concerning this clone itself: No antigen is known for it.

The sample taken for sequencing was naive CD8+ T cells sorted from blood. The receptor comes from a young man in good health. The chain has TRBV13 and TRBJ2-2; 8 bases are shared with TRBD1. This chain's CDR3 is CASSPLIPGQANTGELFF. The DNA of the CDR3 is TGTGCCAGCAGCCCCCTGATACCGGGACAGGCGAACACCGGGGAGCTGTTTTTT.